Reported below is one T cell receptor (beta chain). The donors were members of the validation cohort comprising 120 subjects, separate from the roughly 700-subject first cohort. This sample is drawn from a study of cytomegalovirus exposure and HLA in healthy donors. The CDR3 extends over 14 amino acids. Germline CDR1 and CDR2: MDHEN and SYDVKM. Trimming shortened V by 8 bases and J by 2 bases, and 15 bases separated the two germline ends. Method: immunoSEQ multiplex PCR; TCRdb's copy keeps in-frame clones and lacks some. Seen here are about 160,000 clones, just under 90% observed once, and the top ten hold 10% to 13%.

This clonotype was obtained from a woman between 18 and 29 years old in good health and CMV-seropositive. The J gene is TRBJ1-1, the V gene TRBV28, with D possibly TRBD1 on 5 matching bases. Sequencing was performed on PBMCs. In DNA form, the CDR3 reads TGTGCCAGCGCAGGGTTTACCAGTAACACTGAAGCTTTCTTT. Residues: CASAGFTSNTEAFF.